The clone carrying this T cell receptor beta chain showed up just a few times. Its antigen is still unknown. Attached unique molecular identifiers marked individual cDNA molecules. TCRdb called the 5' RACE reads again in MiXCR, with one record for every CDR3 protein. The sample lists some 91,000 distinct CDR3 sequences, about 16% seen once, with 4.5% to 7% in the top ten. The sample comes from a study of early T cells in non-severe SARS-CoV-2 infection. The wider study: Alpha and beta chains were unpaired, from unsorted whole-blood bulk RNA. Study-wide results and limits: VDJdb matching, biased toward anti-spike CD8 responses, missed private and CD4 specificities.

The germline gives CDR1 MGHDK, CDR2 SYGVNS. Trimming cost V 10 bases and J 0 bases, with 10 bases left between them. The CDR3 runs 14 residues. The clonotype comes from an adult who was a healthcare worker with PCR-confirmed SARS-CoV-2 infection or an uninfected control (not recorded which). Sequencing used whole blood. V is TRBV25-1 and J is TRBJ2-6, with D uncertain. CDR3 nucleotides: TGTGCCACCTCCGAATTCTCTGGGGCCAACGTCCTGACTTTC. Protein: CATSEFSGANVLTF. The full variable domain, its missing parts supplied by reference TRBV25-1 and TRBJ2-6, is EADIYQTPRYLVIGTGKKITLECSQTMGHDKMYWYQQDPGMELHLIHYSYGVNSTEKGDLSSESTVSRIRTEHFPLTLESARPSHTSQYLCATSEFSGANVLTFGAGSRLTVL.